This T cell receptor beta chain was captured in a study of cytomegalovirus exposure and HLA in healthy donors. On the study more broadly: The study's early data release held about 85 million unique TCRs from HLA-typed donors.

Per the germline V gene, CDR1 is SGHRS and CDR2 is YFSETQ. The CDR3 spans 15 residues. V gave up 4 bases and J gave up 7 bases; unmatched junction bases: 9. Primers for the PCR totalled 60 Vbeta and 13 Jbeta. The data were produced by immunoSEQ multiplex PCR, yet TCRdb's version contains in-frame clones alone and is incomplete. The data show 150,000 to 200,000 clones, with roughly 80% seen just once and less than 3% held by the top ten. Sample: PBMCs. The sequence came from a male donor in good health and CMV-seronegative. The J gene is TRBJ1-5, the V gene TRBV5-1, with 9 bases matching TRBD1. The DNA of the CDR3 is TGCGCCAGCAGCCCAGACAGGGGGTCCGGCCAGCCCCAGCATTTT. This sequence encodes CASSPDRGSGQPQHF.